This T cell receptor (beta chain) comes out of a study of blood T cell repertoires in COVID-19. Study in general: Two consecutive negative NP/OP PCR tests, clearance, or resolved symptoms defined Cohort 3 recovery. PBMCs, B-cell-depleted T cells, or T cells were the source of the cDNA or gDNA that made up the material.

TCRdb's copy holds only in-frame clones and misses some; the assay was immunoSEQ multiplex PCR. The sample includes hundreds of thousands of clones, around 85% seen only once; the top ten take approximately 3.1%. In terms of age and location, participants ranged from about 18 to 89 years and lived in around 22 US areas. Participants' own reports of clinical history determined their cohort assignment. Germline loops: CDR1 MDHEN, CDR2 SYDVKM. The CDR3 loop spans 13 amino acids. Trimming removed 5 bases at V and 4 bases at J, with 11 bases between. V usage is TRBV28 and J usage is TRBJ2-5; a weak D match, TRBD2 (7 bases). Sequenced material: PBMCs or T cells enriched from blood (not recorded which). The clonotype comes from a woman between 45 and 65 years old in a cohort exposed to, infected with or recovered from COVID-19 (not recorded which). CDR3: CASSGGALETQYF. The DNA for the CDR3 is TGTGCCAGCAGTGGGGGGGCCTTAGAGACCCAGTACTTC.